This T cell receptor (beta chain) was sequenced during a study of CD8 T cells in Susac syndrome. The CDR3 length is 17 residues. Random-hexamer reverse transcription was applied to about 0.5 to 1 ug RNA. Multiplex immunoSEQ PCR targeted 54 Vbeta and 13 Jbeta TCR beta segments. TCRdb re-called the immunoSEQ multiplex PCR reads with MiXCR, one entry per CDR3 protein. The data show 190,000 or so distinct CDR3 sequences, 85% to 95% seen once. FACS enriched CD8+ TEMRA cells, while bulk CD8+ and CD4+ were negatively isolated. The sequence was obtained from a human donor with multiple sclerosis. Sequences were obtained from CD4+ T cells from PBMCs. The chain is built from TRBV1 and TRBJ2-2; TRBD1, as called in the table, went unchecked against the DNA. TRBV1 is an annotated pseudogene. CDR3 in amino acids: CTSSQNGGATDTGELFF. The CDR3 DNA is TGCACCAGCAGCCAAAACGGGGGGGCGACCGACACCGGGGAGCTGTTTTTT.